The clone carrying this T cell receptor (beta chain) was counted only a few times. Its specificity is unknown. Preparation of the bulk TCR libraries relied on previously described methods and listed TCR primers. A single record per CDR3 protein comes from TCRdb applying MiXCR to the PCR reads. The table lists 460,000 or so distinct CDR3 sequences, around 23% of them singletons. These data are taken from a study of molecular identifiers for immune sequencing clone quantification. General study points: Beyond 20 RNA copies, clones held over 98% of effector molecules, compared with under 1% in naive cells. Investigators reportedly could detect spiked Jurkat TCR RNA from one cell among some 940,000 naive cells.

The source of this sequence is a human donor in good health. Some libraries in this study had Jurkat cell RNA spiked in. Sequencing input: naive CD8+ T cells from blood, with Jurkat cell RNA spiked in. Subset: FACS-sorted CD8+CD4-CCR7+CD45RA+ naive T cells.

CDR3 nucleotides: TGCAGTGCTAGAGTTGTTGGGACCCAAGAGACCCAGTACTTC. The encoded protein is CSARVVGTQETQYF. The chain joins TRBV20-1 to TRBJ2-5; either TRBD1 or TRBD2 may supply D (5 bases each). The CDR3 runs 14 residues. Germline-derived CDR1 and CDR2 are DFQATT and SNEGSKA (reference sequence). Deletions cut 1 base from V and 1 base from J, with 10 bases between.